Below, 26 T cell receptor beta chains from the same sample are listed, as sequenced in a study of beta chain features in type 1 diabetes. Expressed TCRB transcripts were sequenced, since all the RNA that had been isolated was reverse transcribed. Assay used: immunoSEQ multiplex PCR; TCRdb lists only in-frame clones, some missing. In the table there are roughly 180,000 clones, around 13% of which are singletons. The material sequenced was central memory CD4+ T cells from blood. These receptors were taken from a woman aged 18-29 years in good health.

This clone was counted between two and nine times. J is TRBJ2-1 and V is TRBV5-1, with D perhaps matching TRBD1 (5 bases). Looked up from germline, CDR1 is SGHRS and CDR2 is YFSETQ. The CDR3 is 13 residues long. With 1 base removed from V and 4 bases from J, the gap between germline ends came to 6 bases. CDR3 sequence (DNA): TGCGCCAGCAGCTTGAGACAGTACAATGAGCAGTTCTTC. Translating gives CASSLRQYNEQFF.

The chain couples TRBV27 to TRBJ2-7, with D possibly TRBD2 on 6 matching bases. CDR1 and CDR2 (germline): MNHEY, SMNVEV (reference sequence). This CDR3 is built from 14 residues. V was trimmed by 9 bases and J by 2 bases, leaving 17 bases between them. CDR3 sequence: CASHPGLGAYEQYF. In DNA, the CDR3 is TGTGCCAGTCACCCGGGACTGGGGGCCTACGAGCAGTACTTC.

This clone was detected many times. This chain uses TRBV4-2 with TRBJ2-1, with D uncertain. V lost 2 bases and J 0 bases, leaving 8 bases between the germline ends. The germline CDR1 and CDR2 sequences are LGHNA and YNFKEQ. The CDR3 sequence is 15 residues long. In nucleotides, the CDR3 is TGTGCCAGCAGCCAAAAACTGAGCTCCTACAATGAGCAGTTCTTC. This sequence encodes CASSQKLSSYNEQFF.

This chain connects TRBV7-2 to TRBJ2-3; the match to TRBD1 covers 8 bases. The CDR3 runs to 15 residues. Germline CDR1 is SGHTA and CDR2 is FQGNSA. With 5 bases clipped from V and 2 bases from J, the junction kept 6 bases outside the gene matches. The CDR3 DNA sequence: TGTGCCAGCAGCCAGGACAGGGCTTCCACAGATACGCAGTATTTT. Translated, it gives CASSQDRASTDTQYF.

The chain has TRBV28 and TRBJ1-5; D unclear. The V end lost 2 bases, the J end lost 4 bases, and 6 bases lay between the germline ends. The CDR3 spans 13 residues. Germline-derived CDR1 and CDR2 are MDHEN and SYDVKM. The CDR3 is CASSLTQNQPQHF. In DNA, the CDR3 is TGTGCCAGCAGTTTAACGCAGAATCAGCCCCAGCATTTT.

Only a few counts were recorded for this clone. The genes are TRBV19 and TRBJ2-5; D may be TRBD2 (6 bases). V dropped 5 bases and J dropped 1 base, with 8 bases sitting between them. The CDR3 covers 13 residues. Germline lookup yields CDR1 LNHDA and CDR2 SQIVND (reference sequence). CDR3: CASSLEGQETQYF. The CDR3 DNA reads as TGTGCCAGTAGTTTGGAGGGCCAAGAGACCCAGTACTTC.

The chain links TRBV7-9 to TRBJ2-1, with D maybe TRBD2 (5 bases). Germline loops: CDR1 SEHNR, CDR2 FQNEAQ (reference sequence). V was cut by 3 bases and J by 8 bases, with 14 bases left in between. CDR3 length: 14 residues. CDR3 DNA: TGTGCCAGCAGCTTTGCGGGTTCCTGGGATGAGCAGTTCTTC. Translated, it gives CASSFAGSWDEQFF.

The chain is built from TRBV6-1 and TRBJ2-3; D gene ambiguous. The CDR3 spans 15 residues. The germline CDR1 and CDR2 sequences are MNHNS and SASEGT. V was pared by 2 bases and J by 0 bases, with 9 bases between. The CDR3 bases are TGTGCCAGCAGTGAAACGACAATTAGCACAGATACGCAGTATTTT. This codes for CASSETTISTDTQYF.

The gene calls are TRBV6-5 and TRBJ2-4, with a tentative D call TRBD2 (6 bases). CDR3 length: 14 amino acids. Germline V gives CDR1 MNHEY, CDR2 SVGAGI. Trimming took off 3 bases at V and 5 bases at J, with 11 bases between the two ends. The CDR3 nucleotides are TGTGCCAGCAGTTATATGCGGGGACAAAACATTCAGTACTTC. Residues: CASSYMRGQNIQYF.

The chain couples TRBV6-5 to TRBJ2-1, with a tentative D call TRBD1 (7 bases). Germline CDR1 is MNHEY and CDR2 is SVGAGI. The CDR3 runs 14 residues. Trimming stripped 7 bases from V and 8 bases from J, with 18 bases between. DNA for the CDR3: TGTGCCAGCAACGATCCAGGGGGGCGTGATGAGCAGTTCTTC. Residues: CASNDPGGRDEQFF.

This clone was recorded a few times. The chain links TRBV7-2 to TRBJ1-5; D gene ambiguous. Trimming removed 2 bases at V and 6 bases at J, with 14 bases between. The CDR3 totals 15 residues. Germline CDR1 SGHTA, CDR2 FQGNSA. DNA of the CDR3: TGTGCCAGCAGCTTAACCAGGATGATCAGTCAGCCCCAGCATTTT. This codes for CASSLTRMISQPQHF.

This rearrangement joins TRBV7-2 to TRBJ2-5; 14 bases line up with TRBD2. The DNA end is more similar to TRBJ2-7, so the J call may be wrong. Per the germline V gene, CDR1 is SGHTA and CDR2 is FQGNSA. The CDR3 consists of 15 residues. The chain's CDR3 is CASSPGLAGVVEQYF. The CDR3 coding sequence is TGTGCCAGCAGCCCGGGACTAGCGGGAGTGGTCGAGCAGTACTTC.

This clone was found a few times. V is TRBV7-2 and J is TRBJ1-1; 8 nucleotides match TRBD1. After removal of 4 bases from V and 13 bases from J, the junction contained 5 bases not matched to a gene. This CDR3 has 11 residues. Looked up from germline, CDR1 is SGHTA and CDR2 is FQGNSA. The CDR3 here is CASSSGQGGFF. The CDR3 DNA reads TGTGCCAGCAGCTCCGGACAGGGCGGTTTCTTT.

The sample holds a few counts of this clone. The rearrangement uses TRBV4-3 and TRBJ1-1; 7 positions match TRBD1. The length of the CDR3 is 17 residues. Trimming took 2 bases from V and 3 from J; bases not matched to a gene: 12. Germline V gene lookup returns CDR1 LGHNA and CDR2 YSLEER. The CDR3 loop reads CASSQHGGGQGDTEAFF. In DNA, the CDR3 is TGCGCCAGCAGCCAACATGGAGGGGGCCAAGGGGACACTGAAGCTTTCTTT.

This clone was recorded a few times. The CDR3 DNA sequence: TGTGCCAGCAGTACAAGAATAGGAGGATCTAATGAGCAGTTCTTC. Amino acids: CASSTRIGGSNEQFF. This chain uses TRBV6-6 with TRBJ2-1, with a possible D match to TRBD2 (5 bases). This CDR3 has 15 amino acids. The germline V gene has CDR1 MNHNY and CDR2 SVGAGI (reference sequence). V lost 5 bases, J lost 7 bases, and 18 bases lay in between.

The chain employs TRBV5-1 and TRBJ2-2; a possible D gene is TRBD1 (6 bases). The length of the CDR3 is 19 residues. Germline lookup yields CDR1 SGHRS and CDR2 YFSETQ. Trimming pared 4 bases from V and 0 bases from J, leaving 22 bases between. The CDR3 coding sequence is TGCGCCAGCAGCCCCTCGCCGACAGGAAAAGGGACGAACACCGGGGAGCTGTTTTTT. Protein: CASSPSPTGKGTNTGELFF.

The gene calls are TRBV5-4 and TRBJ2-1; D remains unclear. Germline V gene lookup returns CDR1 SGHNT and CDR2 YYREEE (reference sequence). The V end was cut by 2 bases, the J end by 11 bases, with 8 bases between. This CDR3 contains 11 residues. The DNA of the CDR3 is TGTGCCAGCAGCTTTGGCCCACAGCAGTTCTTC. The encoded protein is CASSFGPQQFF.

V usage is TRBV10-3 and J usage is TRBJ2-2; TRBD1 might be the D (8 bases). CDR1 and CDR2 from the germline V gene are ENHRY and SYGVKD. With 6 bases removed from V and 1 base from J, the gap between germline ends came to 15 bases. CDR3 size: 16 residues. The CDR3 protein is CAIRRGTGENTGELFF. Here the CDR3 DNA reads TGTGCCATCAGGCGGGGGACAGGAGAGAACACCGGGGAGCTGTTTTTT.

The chain combines TRBV28 with TRBJ2-7; D is possibly TRBD1 (6 bases). Germline V gives CDR1 MDHEN, CDR2 SYDVKM. This CDR3 has 14 residues. Trimming removed 3 bases at V and 1 base at J, with 10 bases between. The CDR3 here is CASSFTGPSYEQYF. CDR3 DNA: TGTGCCAGCAGTTTTACAGGGCCTTCCTACGAGCAGTACTTC.

This rearrangement joins TRBV19 to TRBJ2-4, with D perhaps matching TRBD2 (6 bases). CDR1 is LNHDA and CDR2 is SQIVND in the germline V gene (reference sequence). The CDR3 runs 14 residues. Trimming removed 0 bases from V and 5 bases from J, with 8 bases in between. CDR3 region: CASSIDWRENIQYF. CDR3 DNA: TGTGCCAGTAGTATAGATTGGAGGGAAAACATTCAGTACTTC.

This clone was observed a handful of times. The chain couples TRBV27 to TRBJ2-2, with TRBD2 as a possible D gene (5 bases). Trimming left V 6 bases short and J 5 bases short, with 13 bases between. This CDR3 has 14 amino acids. Germline lookup yields CDR1 MNHEY and CDR2 SMNVEV (reference sequence). The CDR3 DNA sequence: TGTGCCAGCAGAGCTACTAGGCGGACCGGGGAGCTGTTTTTT. Translated, it gives CASRATRRTGELFF.

The gene calls are TRBV28 and TRBJ2-1; D remains unclear. There are 13 residues in the CDR3. Trimming removed 7 bases at V and 2 bases at J, with 9 bases between. Germline lookup yields CDR1 MDHEN and CDR2 SYDVKM. The DNA of the CDR3 is TGTGCCAGCAACGGCGGTACCTACAATGAGCAGTTCTTC. This gives the protein CASNGGTYNEQFF.

There are a few counts of this clone. The V and J genes are TRBV9 and TRBJ2-1; 7 positions match TRBD2. CDR3 length: 14 residues. V was pared by 0 bases and J by 5 bases, with 2 bases of the junction left unmatched. The V gene's germline CDR1 is SGDLS and CDR2 YYNGEE. The CDR3 protein is CASSVGGGNNEQFF. The DNA of the CDR3 is TGTGCCAGCAGCGTAGGGGGGGGGAACAATGAGCAGTTCTTC.

This clone was found a few times. V is TRBV6-5 and J is TRBJ2-5; D possibly corresponds to TRBD2 (6 bases). The CDR3 is 15 residues long. The germline gives CDR1 MNHEY, CDR2 SVGAGI. Between the trimmed V and J ends, which lost 5 bases and 2 bases, there was a span of 15 bases. The CDR3 loop reads CASSLGVGRQETQYF. As DNA, the CDR3 is TGTGCCAGCAGTCTCGGGGTTGGGAGGCAAGAGACCCAGTACTTC.

This clone was counted ten times or more. The chain carries TRBV30 and TRBJ2-5; TRBD1 matches at 7 bases. The J segment lost 6 bases and the V segment lost 0 bases, leaving 7 bases of the junction unmatched. The germline CDR1 and CDR2 sequences are GTSNPN and SVGIG (reference sequence). The CDR3 runs 14 residues. As DNA, the CDR3 is TGTGCCTGGAGTGTACTACAGGGGCCTAAGACCCAGTACTTC. It encodes CAWSVLQGPKTQYF.

This clone was seen a few times. This chain connects TRBV5-4 to TRBJ2-7; D is possibly TRBD1 (6 bases). Trimming took off 4 bases at V and 0 bases at J, with 11 bases between the two ends. The CDR3 has 14 residues. Germline lookup yields CDR1 SGHNT and CDR2 YYREEE (reference sequence). The CDR3 reads CASSRKDSSYEQYF. In nucleotides, the CDR3 is TGTGCCAGCAGCAGAAAGGACAGCTCCTACGAGCAGTACTTC.